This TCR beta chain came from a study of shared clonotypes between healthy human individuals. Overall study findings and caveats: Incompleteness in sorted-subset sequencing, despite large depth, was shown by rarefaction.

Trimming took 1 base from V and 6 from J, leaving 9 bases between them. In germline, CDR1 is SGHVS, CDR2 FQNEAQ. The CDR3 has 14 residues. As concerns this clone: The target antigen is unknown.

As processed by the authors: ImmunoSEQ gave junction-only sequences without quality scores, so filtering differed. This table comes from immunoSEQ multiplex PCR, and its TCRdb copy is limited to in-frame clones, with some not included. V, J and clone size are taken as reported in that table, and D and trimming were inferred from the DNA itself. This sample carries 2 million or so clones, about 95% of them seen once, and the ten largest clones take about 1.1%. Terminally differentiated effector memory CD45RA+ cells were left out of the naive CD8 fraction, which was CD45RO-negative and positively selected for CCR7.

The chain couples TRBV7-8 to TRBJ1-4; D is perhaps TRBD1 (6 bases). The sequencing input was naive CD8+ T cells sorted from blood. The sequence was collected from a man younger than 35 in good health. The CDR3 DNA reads TGTGCCAGCAGCTTAGAGGGGGGCTATGAAAAACTGTTTTTT. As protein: CASSLEGGYEKLFF.